Listed here are 17 T cell receptor beta chains from one sample, sequenced in a study of blood T cell repertoires in COVID-19. Produced via immunoSEQ multiplex PCR; TCRdb's table is partial and in-frame only. The sample has 120,000 to 150,000 clones, about 83% seen once; the top ten hold 8.9%. Sequencing was done on a sample of peripheral blood. The receptors stem from a man under 40 with COVID-19, enrolled during active disease.

The rearrangement links TRBV28 to TRBJ2-7, with 13 bases aligning to TRBD2. CDR3 length: 16 amino acids. The germline CDR1 and CDR2 sequences are MDHEN and SYDVKM. The V segment lost 3 bases and the J segment 3 bases; nucleotides outside the gene matches: 5. The CDR3 DNA follows: TGTGCCAGCAGTTTGAGTTGGACTAGCGGGAGCTACGAGCAGTACTTC. It codes for CASSLSWTSGSYEQYF.

J is TRBJ2-3 and V is TRBV5-6; 8 bases are a match to TRBD1. This CDR3 region has 15 residues. V dropped 4 bases and J dropped 4; count of bases not matched to a gene: 8. CDR1 is SGHDT and CDR2 is YYEEEE in the germline V gene. As DNA, the CDR3 is TGTGCCAGCAGCGCGTCAGGGGGCTGGGCAGATACGCAGTATTTT. It encodes CASSASGGWADTQYF.

The CDR3 here is CASSRTSGANTDTQYF. As DNA, the CDR3 is TGCGCCAGCAGTCGGACTAGCGGGGCTAACACAGATACGCAGTATTTT. This rearrangement joins TRBV10-1 to TRBJ2-3; 12 nucleotides line up with TRBD2. V dropped 5 bases and J dropped 2; count of bases not matched to a gene: 5. This CDR3 is 16 amino acids long. CDR1 is WNHNN, CDR2 SYGVQD, per germline (reference sequence).

This clone was counted once. The chain joins TRBV30 to TRBJ2-2; D unclear. Trimming shortened V by 0 bases and J by 5 bases, and 7 bases separated the two germline ends. The germline V gene has CDR1 GTSNPN and CDR2 SVGIG (reference sequence). This CDR3 contains 13 residues. CDR3 coding DNA: TGTGCCTGGAGTGTACAGAGAACCGGGGAGCTGTTTTTT. It yields the protein CAWSVQRTGELFF.

The chain has TRBV7-9 and TRBJ2-2, with a possible D match to TRBD2 (7 bases). Trimming left V 5 bases short and J 4 bases short, with 17 bases between. The CDR3 loop spans 16 amino acids. The germline gives CDR1 SEHNR, CDR2 FQNEAQ (reference sequence). The CDR3 coding sequence is TGTGCCAGCAGCCCCCGGGGAGGGGGAGGCACCGGGGAGCTGTTTTTT. Protein sequence: CASSPRGGGGTGELFF.

This clone was seen many times. J is TRBJ2-1 and V is TRBV20-1; tentatively, D is TRBD2 (6 bases). CDR1 and CDR2 from the germline V gene are DFQATT and SNEGSKA (reference sequence). V was trimmed by 3 bases and J by 4 bases, leaving 13 bases between them. This CDR3 is built from 14 residues. DNA for the CDR3: TGCAGTGCTAGTACGGGAGTGGAGTACAATGAGCAGTTCTTC. Translating it yields CSASTGVEYNEQFF.

The chain recombines TRBV7-9 with TRBJ1-5, with a weak D call TRBD1 (5 bases). The V and J ends lost 1 base and 8 bases respectively, with 12 bases between them. Germline V lookup: CDR1 SEHNR, CDR2 FQNEAQ (reference sequence). The CDR3 has 14 residues. The CDR3: CASSLDGGSEPQHF. The CDR3, as DNA: TGTGCCAGCAGCTTAGATGGGGGGTCGGAGCCCCAGCATTTT.

The CDR3 is CASSQDRTGGADTQYF. The CDR3 bases are TGTGCCAGCAGCCAAGATCGTACGGGAGGGGCAGATACGCAGTATTTT. The chain uses TRBV14 and TRBJ2-3; TRBD2 aligns across 8 bases. V lost 0 bases to trimming and J lost 4 bases; unmatched junction nucleotides: 6. The CDR3 covers 16 residues. Germline CDR1 reads SGHDN; CDR2 reads FVKESK.

The chain has TRBV5-1 and TRBJ2-7; 10 nucleotides agree with TRBD2. The germline V gene encodes CDR1 SGHRS and CDR2 YFSETQ. J was trimmed by 1 base and V by 4 bases; bases with no gene match: 8. This CDR3 region has 16 residues. This CDR3 reads CASSGGTSASSYEQYF. CDR3 sequence (DNA): TGCGCCAGCAGCGGGGGGACTAGCGCCTCATCCTACGAGCAGTACTTC.

The chain employs TRBV6-6 and TRBJ2-3; 9 bases are shared with TRBD1. Trimming took 6 bases from V and 3 from J; bases not matched to a gene: 4. Germline CDR1 reads MNHNY; CDR2 reads SVGAGI (reference sequence). The CDR3 length is 14 residues. In DNA form, the CDR3 reads TGTGCCAGCAGCAGGACAGGGGAGACAGATACGCAGTATTTT. It is translated as CASSRTGETDTQYF.

This clone was found a few times. CDR3 region: CASSLRYWTSDETQYF. The CDR3 nucleotides read TGTGCCAGCAGTCTAAGGTATTGGACTAGCGATGAGACCCAGTACTTC. The V call is TRBV28, the J call TRBJ2-5; TRBD2 matches 9 bases. Germline V gene lookup returns CDR1 MDHEN and CDR2 SYDVKM. The CDR3 totals 16 residues. Germline trimming cut 5 bases from V and 5 bases from J; bases unmatched to any gene: 12.

The rearrangement links TRBV9 to TRBJ1-2; no firm D call. The V gene's germline CDR1 is SGDLS and CDR2 YYNGEE. The CDR3 has 12 amino acids. V was cut by 0 bases and J by 8 bases, with 8 bases left in between. CDR3 sequence (DNA): TGTGCCAGCAGCGTAGGAGGGAAAGGCTACACCTTC. Amino acids: CASSVGGKGYTF.

The chain has TRBV4-2 and TRBJ1-4; possibly TRBD1 for D (6 bases). Germline CDR1 is LGHNA and CDR2 is YNFKEQ. V was pared by 0 bases and J by 7 bases, with 12 bases between. CDR3 length: 15 amino acids. Here the CDR3 DNA reads TGTGCCAGCAGCCAAGATTTCAAACAGGGTGAAAAACTGTTTTTT. Translation: CASSQDFKQGEKLFF.

The rearrangement uses TRBV27 and TRBJ1-5; TRBD1 agrees at 8 bases. The trim removed 6 bases at V and 10 bases at J, leaving 14 bases unmatched. Germline V CDR1 and CDR2: MNHEY, SMNVEV (reference sequence). The CDR3 is 15 amino acids. The CDR3 DNA is TGTGCCAGCAGCCGAACCGGGCAGGGGGCGAATCCCCAGCATTTT. Amino acids: CASSRTGQGANPQHF.

The chain joins TRBV7-2 to TRBJ2-1, with 10 bases aligning to TRBD2. The CDR3 is 15 amino acids. With V trimmed by 3 bases and J by 4 bases, 3 bases remained unmatched. Germline values: CDR1 SGHTA, CDR2 FQGNSA. CDR3 loop: CASSFTSGDYNEQFF. The CDR3 DNA is TGTGCCAGCAGCTTTACTAGCGGGGATTACAATGAGCAGTTCTTC.

J is TRBJ1-2 and V is TRBV7-9; D is uncertain. This CDR3 comprises 13 residues. V was clipped by 0 bases and J by 7 bases, with 9 bases between them. The V gene's germline CDR1 is SEHNR and CDR2 FQNEAQ (reference sequence). The CDR3 loop is CASSLARFGGYTF. CDR3 DNA sequence: TGTGCCAGCAGCTTAGCCCGCTTCGGTGGCTACACCTTC.

In its sample, this clone was seen once. The chain recombines TRBV15 with TRBJ1-5, with a tentative D call TRBD1 (5 bases). Germline assignment: CDR1 LNHNV and CDR2 YYDKDF (reference sequence). The length of the CDR3 is 15 residues. Trimming removed 1 base at V and 5 bases at J, with 12 bases between. The CDR3 nucleotides are TGTGCCACCAGCAGAGTCCAGGGATCCGATCAGCCCCAGCATTTT. Its protein product is CATSRVQGSDQPQHF.